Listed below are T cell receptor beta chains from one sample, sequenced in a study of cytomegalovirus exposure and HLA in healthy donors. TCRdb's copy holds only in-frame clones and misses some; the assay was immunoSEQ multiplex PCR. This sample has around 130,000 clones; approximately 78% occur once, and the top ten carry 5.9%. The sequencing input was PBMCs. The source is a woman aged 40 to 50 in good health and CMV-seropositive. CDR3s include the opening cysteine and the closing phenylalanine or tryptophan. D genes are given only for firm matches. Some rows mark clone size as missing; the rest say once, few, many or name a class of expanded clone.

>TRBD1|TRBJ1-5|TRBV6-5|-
CASSYSADRNQPQHF
TGTGCCAGCAGTTACTCAGCGGACAGGAATCAGCCCCAGCATTTT
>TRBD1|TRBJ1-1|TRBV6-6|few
CASSYRTGMRGEAFF
TGTGCCAGCAGTTACCGGACAGGAATGAGGGGTGAAGCTTTCTTT
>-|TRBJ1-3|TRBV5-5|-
CASSYLPGGSGNTIYF
TGTGCCAGCAGCTACCTCCCGGGGGGCTCTGGAAACACCATATATTTT
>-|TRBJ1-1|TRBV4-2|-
CASSGGQPNTEAFF
TGTGCCAGCAGCGGTGGACAGCCGAACACTGAAGCTTTCTTT
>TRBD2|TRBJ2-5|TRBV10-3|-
CAVKGVLAGEETQYF
TGTGCCGTAAAGGGAGTACTAGCGGGCGAAGAGACCCAGTACTTC
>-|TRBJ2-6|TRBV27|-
CASSLSYSGANVLTF
TGTGCCAGCAGTTTGTCGTACTCTGGGGCCAACGTCCTGACTTTC
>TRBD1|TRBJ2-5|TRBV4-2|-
CASSQEGDRGGETQYF
TGTGCCAGCAGCCAAGAGGGGGACAGGGGGGGAGAGACCCAGTACTTC
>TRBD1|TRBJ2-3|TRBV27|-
CASSLSGQDTDTQYF
TGTGCCAGCAGTTTATCCGGACAGGATACAGATACGCAGTATTTT
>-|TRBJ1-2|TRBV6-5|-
CASSWGGRSEYGYTF
TGTGCCAGCAGTTGGGGGGGGAGGTCGGAGTATGGCTACACCTTC
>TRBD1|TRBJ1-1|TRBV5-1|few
CASSPGTGGSDTEAFF
TGCGCCAGCAGCCCCGGGACAGGGGGAAGTGACACTGAAGCTTTCTTT
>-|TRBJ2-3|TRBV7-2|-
CASSLAPPPTDTQYF
TGTGCCAGCAGCTTAGCCCCTCCCCCGACAGATACGCAGTATTTT
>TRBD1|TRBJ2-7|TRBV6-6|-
CASRDSAYEQYF
TGTGCCAGCCGGGACAGCGCCTACGAGCAGTACTTC
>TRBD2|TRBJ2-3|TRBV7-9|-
CASSTGTSGNTDTQYF
TGTGCCAGCAGCACCGGGACTAGCGGAAACACAGATACGCAGTATTTT
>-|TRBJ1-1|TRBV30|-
CAWSVHKGLNTEAFF
TGTGCCTGGAGTGTACACAAGGGGCTGAACACTGAAGCTTTCTTT
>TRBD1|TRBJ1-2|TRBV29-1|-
CSAGTGTSGYTF
TGCAGCGCTGGGACAGGGACGAGTGGCTACACCTTC
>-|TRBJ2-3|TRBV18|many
CASSPSLPGGTQYF
TGTGCCAGCTCACCGAGCCTCCCCGGAGGTACGCAGTATTTT
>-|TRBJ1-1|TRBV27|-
CASSLGTISEAFF
TGTGCCAGCAGTTTAGGTACAATTTCGGAAGCTTTCTTT
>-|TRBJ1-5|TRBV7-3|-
CASSPSRVSNQPQHF
TGTGCCAGCAGCCCCAGTCGTGTTAGCAATCAGCCCCAGCATTTT
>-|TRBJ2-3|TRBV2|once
CASTLAASSTDTQYF
TGTGCCAGCACCCTAGCTGCCTCTAGCACAGATACGCAGTATTTT
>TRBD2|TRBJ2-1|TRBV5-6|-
CASSWGLAGYNEQFF
TGTGCCAGCAGCTGGGGACTAGCGGGCTACAATGAGCAGTTCTTC
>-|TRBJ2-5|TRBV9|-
CASSVDPGRETQYF
TGTGCCAGCAGCGTAGATCCAGGAAGGGAGACCCAGTACTTC
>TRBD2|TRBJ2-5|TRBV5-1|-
CASRELAGGQETQYF
TGCGCCAGCAGAGAACTAGCGGGAGGGCAAGAGACCCAGTACTTC
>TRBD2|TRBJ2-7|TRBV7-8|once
CASSALAVSSYEQYF
TGTGCCAGCAGCGCACTAGCGGTAAGCTCCTACGAGCAGTACTTC
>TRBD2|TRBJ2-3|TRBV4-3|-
CASSPWTSVRDTQYF
TGCGCCAGCAGCCCGTGGACTAGCGTAAGAGATACGCAGTATTTT
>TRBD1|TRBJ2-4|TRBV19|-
CASTRTGTLAKNIQYF
TGTGCCAGTACCCGGACAGGCACTCTAGCCAAAAACATTCAGTACTTC
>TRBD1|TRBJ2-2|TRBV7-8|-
CASSWTGPSGELFF
TGTGCCAGCAGCTGGACAGGGCCCTCCGGGGAGCTGTTTTTT
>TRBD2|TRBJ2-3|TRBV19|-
CASSIDLPAGGPGDTQYF
TGTGCCAGTAGTATAGATCTCCCAGCGGGGGGGCCGGGAGATACGCAGTATTTT
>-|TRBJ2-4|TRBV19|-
CASTAQGDRNIQYF
TGTGCCAGTACCGCACAGGGCGACCGGAACATTCAGTACTTC
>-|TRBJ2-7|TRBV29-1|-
CSVLRQGPREQYF
TGCAGCGTTCTACGGCAGGGGCCCCGCGAGCAGTACTTC
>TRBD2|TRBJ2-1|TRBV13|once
CASSFGTGGFGGEQFF
TGTGCCAGCAGCTTCGGAACGGGGGGGTTTGGTGGTGAGCAGTTCTTC
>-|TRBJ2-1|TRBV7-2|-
CASSAVVPNEQFF
TGTGCCAGCAGCGCCGTAGTCCCCAATGAGCAGTTCTTC
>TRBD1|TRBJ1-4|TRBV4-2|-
CASSQVRRGQVATNEKLFF
TGTGCCAGCAGCCAAGTAAGGCGAGGACAGGTTGCAACTAATGAAAAACTGTTTTTT
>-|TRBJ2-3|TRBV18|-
CASSPNSQGSTDTQYF
TGTGCCAGCTCACCAAATTCACAGGGTAGCACAGATACGCAGTATTTT
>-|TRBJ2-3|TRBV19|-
CASGGVPDTQYF
TGTGCCAGCGGAGGGGTCCCAGATACGCAGTATTTT
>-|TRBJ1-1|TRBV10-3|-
CAISEQVRAEAFF
TGTGCCATCAGTGAACAGGTTCGGGCTGAAGCTTTCTTT
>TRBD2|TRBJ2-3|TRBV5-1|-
CASSSWTRATDTQYF
TGCGCCAGCAGCTCTTGGACTAGGGCCACAGATACGCAGTATTTT
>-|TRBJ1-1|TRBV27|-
CASSPRVFSHPEAFF
TGTGCCAGCAGTCCCCGGGTTTTTTCGCACCCTGAAGCTTTCTTT
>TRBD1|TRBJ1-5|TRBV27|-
CASSYLTGTGDNQPQHF
TGTGCCAGCAGTTACCTAACCGGGACAGGGGACAATCAGCCCCAGCATTTT
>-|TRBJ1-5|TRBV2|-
CASRARGPQHF
TGTGCCAGCAGGGCCCGGGGACCCCAGCATTTT
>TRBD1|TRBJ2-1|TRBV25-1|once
CASSEPEGRQGDNEQFF
TGTGCCAGCAGTGAACCCGAGGGCCGACAGGGGGACAATGAGCAGTTCTTC
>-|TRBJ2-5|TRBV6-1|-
CASSEVLGVPETQYF
TGTGCCAGCAGTGAAGTCTTAGGGGTCCCCGAGACCCAGTACTTC
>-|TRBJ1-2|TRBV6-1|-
CASSDFGYGYTF
TGTGCCAGCAGTGACTTCGGTTATGGCTACACCTTC
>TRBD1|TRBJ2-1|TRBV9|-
CASSPKGRDRENEQFF
TGTGCCAGCAGCCCTAAAGGTAGGGACAGGGAAAATGAGCAGTTCTTC
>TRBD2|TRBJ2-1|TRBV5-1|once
CASSPRGGGSDYEQFF
TGCGCCAGCAGCCCGAGAGGAGGCGGGAGTGACTATGAGCAGTTCTTC
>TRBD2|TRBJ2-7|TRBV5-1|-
CASSLRGLADNYEQYF
TGCGCCAGCAGCTTGCGAGGACTAGCGGACAACTACGAGCAGTACTTC
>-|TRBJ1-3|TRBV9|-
CASSAQGRTGNTIYF
TGTGCCAGCAGCGCACAGGGTCGGACTGGAAACACCATATATTTT
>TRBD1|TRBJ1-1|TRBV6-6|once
CASSQTGEAFF
TGTGCCAGCAGCCAGACAGGGGAAGCTTTCTTT
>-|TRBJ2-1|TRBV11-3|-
CASSHRPGTHEQFF
TGTGCCAGCAGCCACAGGCCGGGTACCCATGAGCAGTTCTTC
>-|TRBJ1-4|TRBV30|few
CAWRLGGLGEKLFF
TGTGCCTGGAGACTCGGGGGGTTGGGCGAAAAACTGTTTTTT
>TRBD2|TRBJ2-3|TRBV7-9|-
CASSWETSGGADTQYF
TGTGCCAGCAGCTGGGAGACTAGCGGGGGGGCTGATACGCAGTATTTT